Presented here are 28 T cell receptor beta chains from one specimen sequenced in a study of T-cell reconstitution after alpha-beta-depleted transplantation in children. A TCRbeta library incorporating unique molecular identifiers was prepared. TCRdb fed the PCR reads into MiXCR, producing one record per CDR3 protein. The sample yields 640,000 or so distinct CDR3 sequences, roughly 17% seen once. The input for sequencing was PBMCs from the stem cell graft donor, taken from the stem cell graft. These TCRs come from a human donor who donated a stem cell graft to a child with acute myeloid leukemia.

V usage is TRBV7-7 and J usage is TRBJ2-2; no clear D. The V gene's germline CDR1 is SSHAT and CDR2 FNYEAQ (reference sequence). CDR3 length: 15 residues. The V gene lost 5 bases and the J gene lost 0 bases, with 10 bases spanning the gap. The CDR3 DNA is TGTGCCAGCAGCCCCCTAGGTTCGAACACCGGGGAGCTGTTTTTT. Residues: CASSPLGSNTGELFF.

The rearrangement links TRBV25-1 to TRBJ2-3, with D perhaps assigned TRBD1 or TRBD2 (5 bases each). This CDR3 is built from 13 residues. Trimming pared 8 bases from V and 7 bases from J, leaving 16 bases between. Germline CDR1 reads MGHDK; CDR2 reads SYGVNS. CDR3 sequence: CASGTPTGYTQYF. Written as DNA, the CDR3 is TGTGCCAGCGGGACCCCAACAGGTTATACGCAGTATTTT.

This clonotype has more than one count but fewer than ten. The rearrangement links TRBV15 to TRBJ2-3; no clear D. The V gene's germline CDR1 is LNHNV and CDR2 YYDKDF (reference sequence). The ends were cut back, 5 bases at V and 1 base at J, with 7 bases in the middle. The CDR3 runs 13 residues. CDR3 sequence (DNA): TGTGCCACCAGCGCCCCCGGCACAGATACGCAGTATTTT. Translated: CATSAPGTDTQYF.

This clonotype appeared a few times. The chain uses TRBV12-3 or TRBV12-4 and TRBJ1-1; 7 nucleotides match TRBD1. The CDR3 totals 14 residues. Germline trimming cut 4 bases from V and 4 bases from J; bases unmatched to any gene: 6. CDR3: CASSYARGFTEAFF. Written as DNA, the CDR3 is TGTGCCAGCAGTTATGCCAGGGGGTTCACTGAAGCTTTCTTT.

This clonotype was observed many times. The chain employs TRBV24-1 and TRBJ1-5; D may be TRBD1 (5 bases). Germline CDR1 reads KGHDR; CDR2 reads SFDVKD. The CDR3 covers 16 residues. V lost 4 bases, J lost 0 bases, and 12 bases lay in between. This CDR3 reads CATSDSGTVSNQPQHF. The CDR3 bases are TGTGCCACCAGTGACTCCGGGACGGTTAGCAATCAGCCCCAGCATTTT.

This clonotype was observed many times. This chain uses TRBV7-3 with TRBJ1-6; 7 bases are a match to TRBD1. Per the germline V gene, CDR1 is SGHTA and CDR2 is FQGTGA. The CDR3 loop spans 15 amino acids. With 6 bases clipped from V and 5 bases from J, the junction kept 7 bases outside the gene matches. The CDR3 bases are TGTGCCAGCAGTACGTCAGGGGGAAATAATTCACCCCTCCACTTT. Translating it yields CASSTSGGNNSPLHF.

This clonotype was counted a single time. The chain is built from TRBV20-1 and TRBJ2-1, with 10 bases that match TRBD1. CDR1 DFQATT and CDR2 SNEGSKA come from the germline V gene (reference sequence). The CDR3 length is 14 residues. Written as DNA, the CDR3 is TGCAGCAGGCGGGGGACAGGGGACTACAATGAGCAGTTCTTC. Translation gives CSRRGTGDYNEQFF.

The genes are TRBV27 and TRBJ2-7; no firm D call. The germline CDR1 and CDR2 sequences are MNHEY and SMNVEV (reference sequence). This CDR3 contains 14 residues. V was clipped by 3 bases and J by 3 bases, with 12 bases between them. The CDR3 sequence is CASSLRSLNYEQYF. The DNA for the CDR3 is TGTGCCAGCAGTTTGCGGAGTCTGAACTACGAGCAGTACTTC.

This clonotype was found many times. The V gene is TRBV29-1, the J gene TRBJ2-5; 7 bases are a match to TRBD2. J gave up 1 base and V 4 bases, and 6 bases lay outside the gene matches. The germline gives CDR1 SQVTM, CDR2 ANQGSEA. This CDR3 comprises 14 residues. This chain's CDR3 is CSVGPREGQETQYF. The CDR3 coding sequence is TGCAGCGTTGGACCTAGGGAGGGCCAAGAGACCCAGTACTTC.

The sample holds many counts of this clonotype. V usage is TRBV29-1 and J usage is TRBJ2-7; D is ambiguous. V lost 0 bases, J lost 1 base, and 7 bases lay in between. Germline lookup yields CDR1 SQVTM and CDR2 ANQGSEA. The CDR3 extends over 13 amino acids. CDR3 in DNA: TGCAGCGTTGAAGACGCGGATTCCTACGAGCAGTACTTC. It specifies CSVEDADSYEQYF.

The genes are TRBV12-3 or TRBV12-4 and TRBJ1-4, with D tentatively TRBD1 (5 bases). Between the trimmed V and J ends, which lost 1 base and 10 bases, there was a span of 16 bases. The CDR3 is 15 amino acids. Here the CDR3 DNA reads TGTGCCAGCAGTTTAGTCATCCACTTCCAGGGAAAACTGTTTTTT. Translating it yields CASSLVIHFQGKLFF.

The chain recombines TRBV7-9 with TRBJ2-5; D is undetermined. Germline V CDR1 and CDR2: SEHNR, FQNEAQ (reference sequence). Trimming cost V 3 bases and J 0 bases, with 8 bases left between them. This CDR3 contains 14 residues. The CDR3 DNA is TGTGCCAGCAGCTTCGGACCTGACCAAGAGACCCAGTACTTC. Protein: CASSFGPDQETQYF. Based on the CDR3 plus reference TRBV7-9 and TRBJ2-5, the full variable domain is DTGVSQNPRHKITKRGQNVTFRCDPISEHNRLYWYRQTLGQGPEFLTYFQNEAQLEKSRLLSDRFSAERPKGSFSTLEIQRTEQGDSAMYLCASSFGPDQETQYFGPGTRLLVL.

This clonotype was seen many times. The chain employs TRBV20-1 and TRBJ2-2; weak D call: TRBD2 (6 bases). Between the trimmed V and J ends, which lost 0 bases and 3 bases, there was a span of 11 bases. The CDR3 sequence is 15 residues long. Germline V gene lookup returns CDR1 DFQATT and CDR2 SNEGSKA (reference sequence). Here the CDR3 DNA reads TGCAGTGCTAGAGATCTAGCGACGGACACCGGGGAGCTGTTTTTT. Protein sequence: CSARDLATDTGELFF.

This clonotype was seen a few times. The J gene is TRBJ2-3, the V gene TRBV15, with 7 bases matching TRBD2. CDR3 length: 16 residues. Germline V gene data show CDR1 as LNHNV and CDR2 as YYDKDF (reference sequence). The J segment lost 1 base and the V segment lost 0 bases, leaving 4 bases of the junction unmatched. For the CDR3, the DNA is TGTGCCACCAGCAGAGATCGGGGGGTTGGCACAGATACGCAGTATTTT. This encodes CATSRDRGVGTDTQYF.

The table lists this clonotype with a few counts. CDR3 region: CSASGGPPSGGALSDEQFF. In nucleotides, the CDR3 is TGCAGTGCTAGTGGGGGACCGCCTAGCGGGGGGGCCTTGTCGGATGAGCAGTTCTTC. The chain couples TRBV20-1 to TRBJ2-1, with TRBD2 matching over 12 bases. The CDR3 has 19 amino acids. The V and J ends lost 3 bases and 8 bases, in that order; junction bases with no gene match: 20. CDR1 and CDR2 from the germline V gene are DFQATT and SNEGSKA (reference sequence).

This clonotype appeared many times. The rearrangement uses TRBV12-3 or TRBV12-4 and TRBJ2-1; D not resolved. The V end lost 1 base, the J end lost 12 bases, and 13 bases lay between the germline ends. CDR3 length: 13 amino acids. CDR3 protein: CASSLGAKGGQFF. CDR3 sequence (DNA): TGTGCCAGCAGTTTAGGGGCCAAGGGCGGGCAGTTCTTC.

CDR3 residues: CASSLRGLVNTEAFF. CDR3 coding DNA: TGTGCCAGCAGTTTGAGGGGGCTGGTGAACACTGAAGCTTTCTTT. The rearrangement links TRBV12-3 or TRBV12-4 to TRBJ1-1; 7 nucleotides match TRBD1. This CDR3 contains 15 residues. V shed 3 bases, J shed 0 bases, and the junction held 4 bases outside the gene matches.

The chain uses TRBV7-9 and TRBJ1-3; a possible D gene is TRBD1 (5 bases). The V end was cut by 5 bases, the J end by 0 bases, with 14 bases between. This CDR3 is 16 amino acids long. Germline V lookup: CDR1 SEHNR, CDR2 FQNEAQ (reference sequence). The CDR3: CASSPGRAPSGNTIYF. As DNA, the CDR3 is TGTGCCAGCAGCCCGGGGCGGGCCCCCTCTGGAAACACCATATATTTT. The whole variable domain, remainder taken from reference TRBV7-9 and TRBJ1-3, is DTGVSQNPRHKITKRGQNVTFRCDPISEHNRLYWYRQTLGQGPEFLTYFQNEAQLEKSRLLSDRFSAERPKGSFSTLEIQRTEQGDSAMYLCASSPGRAPSGNTIYFGEGSWLTVV.

This clonotype was detected a few times. The DNA of the CDR3 is TGTGCCAGCAGCTTAGGGGGACAGATCAATCAGCCCCAGCATTTT. As protein: CASSLGGQINQPQHF. This chain links TRBV7-2 with TRBJ1-5; TRBD1 agrees at 7 bases. The CDR3 extends over 15 amino acids. CDR1 is SGHTA, CDR2 FQGNSA, per germline. The V gene end was trimmed by 1 base and the J gene end by 3 bases; junction bases not matched to a gene: 3.

Notes on this clonotype: Possible read error: a much larger clone is one base away. This chain joins TRBV10-3 and TRBJ1-1; D is ambiguous. Trimming left V 3 bases short and J 1 base short, with 6 bases between. CDR1 ENHRY and CDR2 SYGVKD come from the germline V gene. The CDR3 runs to 13 residues. CDR3 DNA sequence: TGTGCCATCAGTGAAAAAGCGAACACTGAAGCTTTCTTT. It specifies CAISEKANTEAFF.

This clonotype was detected a few times. The chain couples TRBV29-1 to TRBJ1-5; possible D gene TRBD1, 5 bases. The CDR3 length is 13 residues. The germline gives CDR1 SQVTM, CDR2 ANQGSEA. V gave up 5 bases and J gave up 5 bases, with 13 bases separating them. CDR3: CSVRWGDDQPQHF. Written as DNA, the CDR3 is TGCAGCGTTAGATGGGGGGACGATCAGCCCCAGCATTTT. Drawing the rest from reference TRBV29-1 and TRBJ1-5, the complete variable domain is SAVISQKPSRDICQRGTSLTIQCQVDSQVTMMFWYRQQPGQSLTLIATANQGSEATYESGFVIDKFPISRPNLTFSTLTVSNMSPEDSSIYLCSVRWGDDQPQHFGDGTRLSIL.

This clonotype was seen more than once but under ten times. The rearrangement uses TRBV12-3 or TRBV12-4 and TRBJ2-5, with D unclear. This CDR3 region has 13 residues. V lost 5 bases and J 0 bases, leaving 7 bases between the germline ends. In DNA, the CDR3 is TGTGCCAGCAGTCCACTTAACCAAGAGACCCAGTACTTC. It encodes CASSPLNQETQYF.

This clonotype was detected only a few times. The V gene is TRBV25-1, the J gene TRBJ1-6; D uncertain. This CDR3 region has 15 residues. CDR1 and CDR2 from the germline V gene are MGHDK and SYGVNS. V lost 0 bases and J 7 bases, leaving 10 bases between the germline ends. The chain's CDR3 is CASSEYGKGNSPLHF. The CDR3 DNA is TGTGCCAGCAGTGAATACGGAAAAGGGAATTCACCCCTCCACTTT.

This clonotype was seen ten or more times. This sequence joins TRBV12-3 or TRBV12-4 and TRBJ1-5, with D unresolved. This CDR3 has 14 residues. V lost 3 bases, J lost 5 bases, and 11 bases lay in between. The CDR3 coding sequence is TGTGCCAGCAGTTTTGGGGTTCCGGATCAGCCCCAGCATTTT. Protein: CASSFGVPDQPQHF.

This clonotype was picked up many times. The rearrangement joins TRBV29-1 to TRBJ2-7; D gene unclear. Germline CDR1 and CDR2: SQVTM and ANQGSEA. The CDR3 length is 11 residues. V lost 4 bases and J 2 bases, leaving 6 bases between the germline ends. The CDR3 DNA is TGCAGCGTTGTTATGGCCTACGAGCAGTACTTC. Its translation is CSVVMAYEQYF.

This clonotype showed up many times. This chain joins TRBV29-1 and TRBJ1-2, with a tentative D call TRBD1 (6 bases). This CDR3 has 10 residues. The germline CDR1 and CDR2 sequences are SQVTM and ANQGSEA. Trimming removed 7 bases from V and 8 bases from J, with 11 bases in between. The CDR3 bases are TGCAGCGGGGGGCCCGAGGGCTACACCTTC. Translation: CSGGPEGYTF.

V gene TRBV5-1 combines with J gene TRBJ2-2, with D possibly TRBD2 on 5 matching bases. Germline V gene sequence: CDR1 SGHRS, CDR2 YFSETQ. V lost 6 bases and J 3 bases, leaving 15 bases between the germline ends. CDR3 size: 15 residues. In nucleotides, the CDR3 is TGCGCCAGCACCGCTCGGGGAAGGGACACCGGGGAGCTGTTTTTT. It translates to CASTARGRDTGELFF.

This clonotype was seen a handful of times. The chain couples TRBV4-3 to TRBJ2-5; TRBD1 matches 8 bases. The CDR3 sequence is 18 residues long. J was trimmed by 5 bases and V by 2 bases; bases with no gene match: 16. Germline V CDR1 and CDR2: LGHNA, YSLEER. The CDR3: CASSQPRQGRFTKETQYF. CDR3 sequence (DNA): TGCGCCAGCAGCCAACCCAGACAGGGGAGGTTTACAAAGGAGACCCAGTACTTC.